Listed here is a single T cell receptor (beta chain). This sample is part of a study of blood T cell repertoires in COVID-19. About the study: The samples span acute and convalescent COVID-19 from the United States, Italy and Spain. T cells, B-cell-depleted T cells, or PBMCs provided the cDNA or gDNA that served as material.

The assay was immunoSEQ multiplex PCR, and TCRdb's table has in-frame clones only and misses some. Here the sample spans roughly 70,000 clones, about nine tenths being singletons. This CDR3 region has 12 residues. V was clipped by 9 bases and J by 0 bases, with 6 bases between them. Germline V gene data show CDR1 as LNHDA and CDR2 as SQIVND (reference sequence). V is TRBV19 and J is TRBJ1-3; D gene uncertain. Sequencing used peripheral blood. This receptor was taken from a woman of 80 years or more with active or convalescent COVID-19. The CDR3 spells CASVSSGNTIYF. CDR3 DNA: TGTGCCAGCGTCAGCTCTGGAAACACCATATATTTT.